The 22 T cell receptor beta chains below were found in one sample sequenced in a study of blood T cell repertoires in COVID-19. Some clones are missing from TCRdb's copy, which holds only in-frame ones; the method was immunoSEQ multiplex PCR. The table lists about 87,000 clones, roughly 75% of them singletons. Sequenced sample: peripheral blood. These receptors came from a woman aged 45-65 years with acute or convalescent COVID-19.

This clone has only a few counts. The chain links TRBV5-1 to TRBJ1-6; 9 nucleotides match TRBD1. In germline, CDR1 is SGHRS, CDR2 YFSETQ. The CDR3 has 15 amino acids. Trimming removed 5 bases from V and 4 bases from J; junction bases left unmatched: 4. This chain's CDR3 is CASRSGQGYNSPLHF. In DNA, the CDR3 is TGCGCCAGCAGATCAGGACAGGGGTATAATTCACCCCTCCACTTT.

This chain joins TRBV28 and TRBJ2-7; 8 nucleotides match TRBD1. V lost 4 bases and J lost 0; bases outside the gene matches: 5. There are 15 residues in the CDR3. Germline-derived CDR1 and CDR2 are MDHEN and SYDVKM. The CDR3 is CASSSGTGDSYEQYF. DNA of the CDR3: TGTGCCAGCAGTTCAGGGACAGGCGACTCCTACGAGCAGTACTTC.

The chain links TRBV19 to TRBJ1-6, with TRBD1 as a possible D gene (5 bases). V was shortened by 5 bases and J by 7 bases, with 21 bases between the two germline ends. Germline CDR1 is LNHDA and CDR2 is SQIVND (reference sequence). The CDR3 spans 17 residues. The CDR3 reads CASSRKFLGGTNSPLHF. The CDR3 DNA reads as TGTGCCAGTAGTCGAAAGTTCCTTGGCGGGACCAATTCACCCCTCCACTTT.

The CDR3: CASSLQGKNSPLHF. CDR3 nucleotide sequence: TGTGCCAGCAGTTTACAGGGCAAAAATTCACCCCTCCACTTT. The chain links TRBV28 to TRBJ1-6, with D possibly being TRBD1 (5 bases). The CDR3 has 14 residues. Trimming took off 2 bases at V and 7 bases at J, with 9 bases between the two ends. The germline gives CDR1 MDHEN, CDR2 SYDVKM.

V is TRBV28 and J is TRBJ1-2; D is unclear. In germline, CDR1 is MDHEN, CDR2 SYDVKM. V was trimmed by 8 bases and J by 0 bases, leaving 16 bases between them. The CDR3 runs to 15 residues. The CDR3 is CASGLLLSTNYGYTF. The CDR3 DNA reads TGTGCCAGCGGTCTACTACTTTCAACTAACTATGGCTACACCTTC.

This clone was counted once. The chain couples TRBV6-1 to TRBJ1-2; 9 nucleotides align to TRBD1. Germline trimming cut 0 bases from V and 2 bases from J; bases unmatched to any gene: 7. Germline V gene lookup returns CDR1 MNHNS and CDR2 SASEGT. CDR3 size: 17 residues. The CDR3 protein is CASSEATGGALNYGYTF. DNA for the CDR3: TGTGCCAGCAGTGAAGCCACAGGGGGCGCCCTAAACTATGGCTACACCTTC.

The rearrangement joins TRBV7-9 to TRBJ1-1, with D possibly TRBD1 on 6 matching bases. Looked up from germline, CDR1 is SEHNR and CDR2 is FQNEAQ (reference sequence). The CDR3 spans 14 residues. Trimming pared 5 bases from V and 2 bases from J, leaving 12 bases between. CDR3 in amino acids: CASSPPRGNTEAFF. The DNA of the CDR3 is TGTGCCAGCAGCCCCCCCAGGGGAAACACTGAAGCTTTCTTT. The complete variable domain, with remaining parts taken from reference TRBV7-9 and TRBJ1-1, reads DTGVSQNPRHKITKRGQNVTFRCDPISEHNRLYWYRQTLGQGPEFLTYFQNEAQLEKSRLLSDRFSAERPKGSFSTLEIQRTEQGDSAMYLCASSPPRGNTEAFFGQGTRLTVV.

CDR3 sequence: CAGDGTMNTEAFF. The DNA for the CDR3 is TGTGCCGGAGACGGTACGATGAACACTGAAGCTTTCTTT. The chain recombines TRBV30 with TRBJ1-1; D remains ambiguous. The CDR3 has 13 residues. V was shortened by 8 bases and J by 0 bases, with 13 bases between the two germline ends. CDR1 and CDR2 (germline): GTSNPN, SVGIG (reference sequence).

For the CDR3, the DNA is TGTGCCAGCAGTTCCCCGGTTGCTCAAGAGACCCAGTACTTC. Protein product: CASSSPVAQETQYF. J is TRBJ2-5 and V is TRBV7-9; D remains unclear. The CDR3 loop spans 14 amino acids. V was trimmed by 6 bases and J by 2 bases, leaving 13 bases between them. Germline CDR1 reads SEHNR; CDR2 reads FQNEAQ (reference sequence).

This chain joins TRBV28 and TRBJ2-7; 7 bases are a match to TRBD1. The CDR3 sequence is 15 residues long. Germline V gene sequence: CDR1 MDHEN, CDR2 SYDVKM. Trimming cost V 7 bases and J 2 bases; bases outside gene matches: 11. The chain's CDR3 is CASTGDRENTYEQYF. The CDR3 nucleotides read TGTGCCAGCACCGGTGACAGGGAGAACACCTACGAGCAGTACTTC.

A few counts support this clone. The chain links TRBV7-2 to TRBJ1-1, with 11 positions matching TRBD1. Germline assignment: CDR1 SGHTA and CDR2 FQGNSA. With V trimmed by 4 bases and J by 2 bases, 9 bases remained unmatched. The CDR3 totals 17 residues. Written as DNA, the CDR3 is TGTGCCAGCAGCTCCCCCCGGGGACAGGGGGGAAACACTGAAGCTTTCTTT. Translated: CASSSPRGQGGNTEAFF.

The V call is TRBV25-1, the J call TRBJ2-7, with D possibly TRBD2 on 6 matching bases. Germline CDR1 is MGHDK and CDR2 is SYGVNS. The V gene lost 5 bases and the J gene lost 6 bases, with 17 bases spanning the gap. The CDR3 sequence is 14 residues long. CDR3 residues: CASSPARAGGEQYF. CDR3 nucleotides: TGTGCCAGCAGTCCCGCCCGAGCCGGGGGCGAGCAGTACTTC.

The gene calls are TRBV28 and TRBJ1-1; TRBD1 matches at 7 bases. With V trimmed by 5 bases and J by 7 bases, 4 bases remained unmatched. The CDR3 loop spans 12 amino acids. Germline-derived CDR1 and CDR2 are MDHEN and SYDVKM. The CDR3 nucleotides read TGTGCCAGCAGTGTACAGGGGTTTGAAGCTTTCTTT. This encodes CASSVQGFEAFF.

This clone has a handful of counts. The V call is TRBV19, the J call TRBJ1-2; TRBD1 matches 9 bases. Germline CDR1 is LNHDA and CDR2 is SQIVND (reference sequence). CDR3 length: 14 residues. The V and J ends lost 6 bases and 4 bases, in that order; junction bases with no gene match: 6. The DNA of the CDR3 is TGTGCCAGTAGGGACAGGGGCGATCGCTATGGCTACACCTTC. The encoded protein is CASRDRGDRYGYTF.

The chain employs TRBV28 and TRBJ1-5; 7 nucleotides line up with TRBD1. Per the germline V gene, CDR1 is MDHEN and CDR2 is SYDVKM. V lost 3 bases and J lost 2; bases outside the gene matches: 4. The CDR3 has 15 amino acids. The CDR3 DNA follows: TGTGCCAGCAGTTTCCGACAGGGCCGCAATCAGCCCCAGCATTTT. Translation: CASSFRQGRNQPQHF.

The rearrangement uses TRBV6-5 and TRBJ1-1; TRBD1 agrees at 7 bases. The CDR3 loop spans 14 amino acids. The germline CDR1 and CDR2 sequences are MNHEY and SVGAGI. The J segment lost 4 bases and the V segment lost 7 bases, leaving 9 bases of the junction unmatched. For the CDR3, the DNA is TGTGCCAGCATCAAGCCAGGGGGGAGCACTGAAGCTTTCTTT. It specifies CASIKPGGSTEAFF.

This chain links TRBV27 with TRBJ1-6; 9 nucleotides agree with TRBD1. The CDR3 extends over 13 amino acids. CDR1 MNHEY and CDR2 SMNVEV come from the germline V gene (reference sequence). V lost 6 bases and J lost 12; bases outside the gene matches: 6. In DNA form, the CDR3 reads TGTGCCAGCAGAGGGACAGGGCCCCAACCCCTCCACTTT. This translates into CASRGTGPQPLHF.

V is TRBV5-1 and J is TRBJ2-3; tentatively, D is TRBD1 (5 bases). Germline V gene sequence: CDR1 SGHRS, CDR2 YFSETQ. The CDR3 spans 16 residues. Trimming left V 0 bases short and J 2 bases short, with 13 bases between. CDR3 DNA: TGCGCCAGCAGCTTGGCTCCAGGGTTAGTCACAGATACGCAGTATTTT. Translated: CASSLAPGLVTDTQYF.

The chain uses TRBV19 and TRBJ1-5; TRBD1 aligns across 7 bases. Per germline, CDR1 LNHDA and CDR2 SQIVND (reference sequence). The CDR3 sequence is 16 residues long. With 3 bases clipped from V and 3 bases from J, the junction kept 8 bases outside the gene matches. DNA for the CDR3: TGTGCCAGTAGTATCGCAACAGGGGCTAACAATCAGCCCCAGCATTTT. This encodes CASSIATGANNQPQHF.

This clone is deemed medium-sized. The V call is TRBV6-5, the J call TRBJ2-7; 11 bases match TRBD2. The CDR3 extends over 15 amino acids. Trimming at V came to 0 bases and at J to 2 bases, leaving 0 bases not matched to a gene. Germline assignment: CDR1 MNHEY and CDR2 SVGAGI. CDR3 coding DNA: TGTGCCAGCAGTTACTCTAGCGGGGGGGCCTACGAGCAGTACTTC. It is translated as CASSYSSGGAYEQYF.

The V gene is TRBV28, the J gene TRBJ2-5, with a tentative D call TRBD1 (5 bases). The CDR3 extends over 12 amino acids. CDR1 MDHEN and CDR2 SYDVKM come from the germline V gene. Trimming pared 6 bases from V and 2 bases from J, leaving 7 bases between. DNA for the CDR3: TGTGCCAGCAGGGGGCCACAAGAGACCCAGTACTTC. It is translated as CASRGPQETQYF.

V gene TRBV28 combines with J gene TRBJ2-7; 8 nucleotides align to TRBD1. V shed 7 bases, J shed 2 bases, and the junction held 4 bases outside the gene matches. CDR1 and CDR2 from the germline V gene are MDHEN and SYDVKM. The CDR3 is 13 amino acids. The CDR3 DNA follows: TGTGCCAGCAAGCCGGGACAGGCCTACGAGCAGTACTTC. It translates to CASKPGQAYEQYF.